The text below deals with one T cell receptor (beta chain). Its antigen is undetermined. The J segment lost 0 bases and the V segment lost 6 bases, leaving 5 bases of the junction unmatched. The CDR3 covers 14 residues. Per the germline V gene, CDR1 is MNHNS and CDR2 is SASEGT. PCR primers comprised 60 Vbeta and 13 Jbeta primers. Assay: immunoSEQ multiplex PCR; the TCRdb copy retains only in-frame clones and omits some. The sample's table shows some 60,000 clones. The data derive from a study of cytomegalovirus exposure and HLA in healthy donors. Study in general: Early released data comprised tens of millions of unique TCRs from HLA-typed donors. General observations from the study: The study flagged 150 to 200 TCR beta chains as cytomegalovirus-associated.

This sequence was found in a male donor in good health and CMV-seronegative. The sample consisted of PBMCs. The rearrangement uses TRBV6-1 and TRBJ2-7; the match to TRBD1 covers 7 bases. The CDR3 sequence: CASRLQGPSYEQYF. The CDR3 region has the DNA TGTGCCAGCAGACTACAGGGGCCCTCCTACGAGCAGTACTTC.